The 9 T cell receptor beta chains below come from one sample, sequenced in a study of T cell responses to AZD1222 COVID-19 vaccine. Profiled with immunoSEQ multiplex PCR; TCRdb holds only in-frame clones, not every one. The sample lists tens of thousands of clones, 80% occurring once. Source: peripheral blood, taken on day 0 of AZD1222 vaccination. These receptors all come from an adult in good health.

The V and J genes are TRBV19 and TRBJ1-4; D call uncertain. The CDR3 runs to 12 residues. V lost 4 bases, J lost 11 bases, and 11 bases lay in between. Germline V gene lookup returns CDR1 LNHDA and CDR2 SQIVND (reference sequence). Here the CDR3 reads CASSTSFGKLFF. For the CDR3, the DNA is TGTGCCAGTAGTACCTCATTTGGGAAACTGTTTTTT.

The gene calls are TRBV19 and TRBJ1-5; D is ambiguous. Trimming cost V 5 bases and J 5 bases, with 16 bases left between them. Germline CDR1 reads LNHDA; CDR2 reads SQIVND (reference sequence). This CDR3 has 15 residues. As DNA, the CDR3 is TGTGCCAGTAGTCCCGGGAGCCAACCTGATCAGCCCCAGCATTTT. This sequence encodes CASSPGSQPDQPQHF.

A single count supports this clone. The chain carries TRBV5-1 and TRBJ2-5; 16 positions match TRBD2. V trimming: 4 bases; J trimming: 4 bases; junction bases outside the gene matches: 7. Germline values: CDR1 SGHRS, CDR2 YFSETQ. The CDR3 is 17 amino acids. CDR3 DNA: TGCGCCAGCAGCCCTGGGACTAGCGGGGGGGCCAGAGAGACCCAGTACTTC. Its protein product is CASSPGTSGGARETQYF.

The chain has TRBV4-1 and TRBJ1-6; TRBD1 might be the D (6 bases). V was cut by 3 bases and J by 5 bases, with 11 bases left in between. Germline V CDR1 and CDR2: MGHRA, YSYEKL. The CDR3 runs 15 residues. The CDR3 DNA sequence: TGCGCCAGCAGCCAGGGAGGGGGTGATAATTCACCCCTCCACTTT. This encodes CASSQGGGDNSPLHF.

The V gene is TRBV19, the J gene TRBJ1-1, with 9 bases aligning to TRBD1. The junction had 9 bases not matched to a gene; V was cut back by 6 bases and J by 4 bases. This CDR3 is 15 amino acids long. Germline CDR1 reads LNHDA; CDR2 reads SQIVND (reference sequence). Here the CDR3 DNA reads TGTGCCAGTAGGACGACAGGGGGGGCGAGCACTGAAGCTTTCTTT. Its translation: CASRTTGGASTEAFF.

This clone was found a few times. This chain uses TRBV14 with TRBJ2-7, with D unresolved. CDR1 is SGHDN and CDR2 is FVKESK in the germline V gene. The CDR3 is made up of 12 amino acids. V lost 1 base and J lost 4, with 5 bases in between. The CDR3 coding sequence is TGTGCCAGCAGCCAAGGGATATACGAGCAGTACTTC. As protein: CASSQGIYEQYF.

The chain is built from TRBV5-1 and TRBJ2-7, with 11 bases lining up with TRBD2. V was pared by 1 base and J by 5 bases, with 5 bases of the junction left unmatched. Germline CDR1 is SGHRS and CDR2 is YFSETQ. The CDR3 is 15 amino acids. CDR3 in amino acids: CASSLSSGGVNEQYF. The CDR3 nucleotides read TGCGCCAGCAGCTTGAGTAGCGGGGGGGTAAACGAGCAGTACTTC.

The chain has TRBV6-5 and TRBJ2-1; no clear D gene. Per the germline V gene, CDR1 is MNHEY and CDR2 is SVGAGI. CDR3 size: 13 residues. V dropped 4 bases and J dropped 7 bases, with 11 bases sitting between them. The CDR3 nucleotides read TGTGCCAGCAGTTCGACTGTCCCGAATGAGCAGTTCTTC. It translates to CASSSTVPNEQFF.

In its sample, this clone was seen a few times. The chain links TRBV7-9 to TRBJ2-1; tentatively, D is TRBD1 or TRBD2 (5 bases each). The CDR3 contains 15 residues. Germline lookup yields CDR1 SEHNR and CDR2 FQNEAQ (reference sequence). V lost 3 bases, J lost 5 bases, and 14 bases lay in between. CDR3 protein: CASSFPLGQDNEQFF. The CDR3 nucleotides read TGTGCCAGCAGCTTCCCACTAGGACAAGACAATGAGCAGTTCTTC.